The rows below give T cell receptor beta chains drawn from one sample of a study of OX40 agonist ivuxolimab in advanced cancers. Measured with immunoSEQ multiplex PCR; TCRdb has only the in-frame clones, and not every one. The table includes over 60,000 clones, around 83% detected once. Material: CD4+ or CD8+ T cells sorted from blood, obtained in a trial of the OX40 agonist ivuxolimab. The origin of the receptors is an adult with an advanced solid tumor such as melanoma, head and neck, liver or kidney cancer. Each CDR3 is given with its conserved first and last residue. Fields, in order: D gene, J gene, clone size, V gene, CDR3 protein, CDR3 DNA. A D gene is named only where the DNA matches it firmly. Rows give clone size only sometimes, using once, few, many, or a class for an expanded clone.

d_gene: NA; j_gene: TRBJ1-2; abundance: NA; v_gene: TRBV9; CDR3aa: CASSVSGGQSRTF; CDR3nt: TGTGCCAGCAGCGTATCGGGTGGTCAATCTAGGACCTTC
d_gene: NA; j_gene: TRBJ1-2; abundance: few; v_gene: TRBV19; CDR3aa: CASSLNTGPWVGYTF; CDR3nt: TGTGCCAGTAGTCTTAATACAGGGCCTTGGGTTGGCTACACCTTC
d_gene: NA; j_gene: TRBJ2-2; abundance: once; v_gene: TRBV7-8; CDR3aa: CASSLEGKSFTGELFF; CDR3nt: TGTGCCAGCAGCTTAGAGGGGAAATCGTTCACCGGGGAGCTGTTTTTT
d_gene: NA; j_gene: TRBJ2-7; abundance: NA; v_gene: TRBV12-2; CDR3aa: CASRSSRDLSYEQYF; CDR3nt: TGTGCAAGTCGCTCTAGCAGGGACTTATCCTACGAGCAGTACTTC
d_gene: NA; j_gene: TRBJ1-1; abundance: few; v_gene: TRBV27; CDR3aa: CASSLVANTEAFF; CDR3nt: TGTGCCAGCAGTTTAGTAGCCAACACTGAAGCTTTCTTT
d_gene: NA; j_gene: TRBJ2-5; abundance: NA; v_gene: TRBV4-2; CDR3aa: CASSQATVGGTQYF; CDR3nt: TGTGCCAGCAGCCAAGCGACAGTGGGGGGGACCCAGTACTTC
d_gene: NA; j_gene: TRBJ1-4; abundance: NA; v_gene: TRBV5-1; CDR3aa: CASSRDRLSATNEKLFF; CDR3nt: TGCGCCAGCAGCAGGGACCGCCTAAGCGCAACTAATGAAAAACTGTTTTTT
d_gene: NA; j_gene: TRBJ2-5; abundance: NA; v_gene: TRBV4-1; CDR3aa: CASSPQGETQYF; CDR3nt: TGCGCCAGCAGCCCCCAGGGAGAGACCCAGTACTTC
d_gene: NA; j_gene: TRBJ1-2; abundance: NA; v_gene: TRBV6-5; CDR3aa: CASSYSIGSGSGYTF; CDR3nt: TGTGCCAGCAGTTACTCGATTGGTTCGGGGAGTGGCTACACCTTC
d_gene: NA; j_gene: TRBJ2-1; abundance: large; v_gene: TRBV19; CDR3aa: CASSEGVYNEQFF; CDR3nt: TGTGCCAGCTCCGAAGGGGTCTACAATGAGCAGTTCTTC
d_gene: NA; j_gene: TRBJ2-7; abundance: NA; v_gene: TRBV7-8; CDR3aa: CASSLGGPGQSSEQYF; CDR3nt: TGTGCCAGCAGCTTAGGGGGACCGGGACAATCGTCCGAGCAGTACTTC
d_gene: TRBD1; j_gene: TRBJ1-2; abundance: NA; v_gene: TRBV2; CDR3aa: CASSGVTGVDGYTF; CDR3nt: TGTGCCAGCAGTGGAGTGACAGGGGTCGATGGCTACACCTTC
d_gene: TRBD1; j_gene: TRBJ2-7; abundance: NA; v_gene: TRBV10-3; CDR3aa: CAISDRDRVGYEQYF; CDR3nt: TGTGCCATCAGTGACCGGGACAGGGTAGGTTACGAGCAGTACTTC
d_gene: NA; j_gene: TRBJ2-2; abundance: NA; v_gene: TRBV18; CDR3aa: CASSPLAPAGGELFF; CDR3nt: TGTGCCAGCTCACCACTGGCTCCGGCGGGCGGGGAGCTGTTTTTT
d_gene: NA; j_gene: TRBJ2-3; abundance: many; v_gene: TRBV19; CDR3aa: CASSPGRLTDTQYF; CDR3nt: TGTGCCAGTAGTCCGGGACGGCTCACAGATACGCAGTATTTT
d_gene: NA; j_gene: TRBJ2-3; abundance: NA; v_gene: TRBV11-2; CDR3aa: CASTLGGLRTDTQYF; CDR3nt: TGTGCCAGCACCTTGGGGGGACTCCGCACAGATACGCAGTATTTT
d_gene: NA; j_gene: TRBJ1-2; abundance: once; v_gene: TRBV7-9; CDR3aa: CASSLGSTNYGYTF; CDR3nt: TGTGCCAGCAGCTTAGGGAGCACTAACTATGGCTACACCTTC
d_gene: NA; j_gene: TRBJ2-3; abundance: NA; v_gene: TRBV11-3; CDR3aa: CASSLGGSDTQYF; CDR3nt: TGTGCCAGCAGCTTAGGAGGATCAGATACGCAGTATTTT
d_gene: NA; j_gene: TRBJ1-6; abundance: NA; v_gene: TRBV18; CDR3aa: CASSPEAENSPLHF; CDR3nt: TGTGCCAGCTCACCAGAGGCGGAGAATTCACCCCTCCACTTT
d_gene: TRBD2; j_gene: TRBJ2-1; abundance: NA; v_gene: TRBV4-1; CDR3aa: CASSRTALAGEREQFF; CDR3nt: TGCGCCAGCAGCCGAACAGCGCTAGCGGGAGAACGTGAGCAGTTCTTC
d_gene: NA; j_gene: TRBJ2-3; abundance: NA; v_gene: TRBV9; CDR3aa: CASSVVAGDTQYF; CDR3nt: TGTGCCAGCAGCGTAGTGGCAGGAGATACGCAGTATTTT
d_gene: TRBD1; j_gene: TRBJ1-6; abundance: NA; v_gene: TRBV18; CDR3aa: CASSPSAGQTGRSSPLHF; CDR3nt: TGTGCCAGCTCACCGTCCGCGGGACAGACCGGGCGGAGTTCACCCCTCCACTTT
d_gene: NA; j_gene: TRBJ2-4; abundance: NA; v_gene: TRBV25-1; CDR3aa: CASSSLGGGRGNIQYF; CDR3nt: TGTGCCAGCAGTTCCCTCGGCGGGGGCCGTGGAAACATTCAGTACTTC
d_gene: NA; j_gene: TRBJ1-3; abundance: once; v_gene: TRBV28; CDR3aa: CASSLASTPSGNTIYF; CDR3nt: TGTGCCAGCAGTTTAGCCAGTACCCCCTCTGGAAACACCATATATTTT
d_gene: TRBD1; j_gene: TRBJ1-1; abundance: NA; v_gene: TRBV7-9; CDR3aa: CASSLDRGRDTEAFF; CDR3nt: TGTGCCAGCAGCCTGGACAGGGGGCGGGACACTGAAGCTTTCTTT
d_gene: NA; j_gene: TRBJ2-3; abundance: NA; v_gene: TRBV5-4; CDR3aa: CASSFDRSSTDTQYF; CDR3nt: TGTGCCAGCAGTTTTGACAGATCTAGCACAGATACGCAGTATTTT
d_gene: NA; j_gene: TRBJ1-3; abundance: NA; v_gene: TRBV2; CDR3aa: CASRIDSSGNTIYF; CDR3nt: TGTGCCAGCAGAATCGACAGCTCTGGAAACACCATATATTTT
d_gene: NA; j_gene: TRBJ1-6; abundance: NA; v_gene: TRBV28; CDR3aa: CASSLPGDSPLHF; CDR3nt: TGTGCCAGCAGCCTCCCGGGAGACTCACCCCTCCACTTT
d_gene: TRBD1; j_gene: TRBJ2-5; abundance: NA; v_gene: TRBV10-2; CDR3aa: CASSVRQGEGGETQYF; CDR3nt: TGCGCCAGCAGTGTTCGACAGGGGGAGGGAGGGGAGACCCAGTACTTC
d_gene: NA; j_gene: TRBJ1-2; abundance: NA; v_gene: TRBV19; CDR3aa: CASSNTRNYGYTF; CDR3nt: TGTGCCAGTAGCAATACAAGGAACTATGGCTACACCTTC
d_gene: NA; j_gene: TRBJ2-6; abundance: NA; v_gene: TRBV7-6; CDR3aa: CASSLLQGPSGANVLTF; CDR3nt: TGTGCCAGCAGCTTATTGCAGGGTCCCTCTGGGGCCAACGTCCTGACTTTC
d_gene: NA; j_gene: TRBJ1-2; abundance: NA; v_gene: TRBV28; CDR3aa: CASSGGPGAGGGYTF; CDR3nt: TGTGCCAGCAGTGGGGGGCCGGGGGCAGGCGGTGGCTACACCTTC
d_gene: NA; j_gene: TRBJ1-2; abundance: few; v_gene: TRBV7-9; CDR3aa: CASSPTGPSRGGYTF; CDR3nt: TGTGCCAGCAGCCCTACCGGTCCCTCCAGGGGTGGCTACACCTTC
d_gene: NA; j_gene: TRBJ2-5; abundance: NA; v_gene: TRBV5-4; CDR3aa: CASSLGRLAEYQETQYF; CDR3nt: TGTGCCAGCAGCTTAGGCCGGCTAGCCGAGTACCAAGAGACCCAGTACTTC
d_gene: NA; j_gene: TRBJ1-1; abundance: few; v_gene: TRBV2; CDR3aa: CASSDRGYEPEAFF; CDR3nt: TGTGCCAGCAGTGACCGGGGGTATGAGCCTGAAGCTTTCTTT
d_gene: TRBD2; j_gene: TRBJ2-1; abundance: NA; v_gene: TRBV7-3; CDR3aa: CASSLLGRTSGEYNEQFF; CDR3nt: TGTGCCAGCAGCTTATTAGGGCGGACTAGCGGGGAATACAATGAGCAGTTCTTC
d_gene: NA; j_gene: TRBJ2-1; abundance: NA; v_gene: TRBV5-6; CDR3aa: CASSLIDSYNEQFF; CDR3nt: TGTGCCAGCAGCTTGATCGACAGCTACAATGAGCAGTTCTTC
d_gene: NA; j_gene: TRBJ1-2; abundance: NA; v_gene: TRBV13; CDR3aa: CASSNHGVLWADGYTF; CDR3nt: TGTGCCAGCAGCAACCACGGGGTCTTATGGGCTGACGGCTACACCTTC
d_gene: NA; j_gene: TRBJ2-5; abundance: once; v_gene: TRBV19; CDR3aa: CASRSNGETQYF; CDR3nt: TGTGCCAGTAGATCGAATGGGGAGACCCAGTACTTC
d_gene: TRBD1; j_gene: TRBJ1-1; abundance: few; v_gene: TRBV6-4; CDR3aa: CASSVDGTGGTEAFF; CDR3nt: TGTGCCAGCAGCGTGGATGGGACAGGGGGCACTGAAGCTTTCTTT
d_gene: NA; j_gene: TRBJ2-2; abundance: NA; v_gene: TRBV4-2; CDR3aa: CASSQVRAANTGELFF; CDR3nt: TGTGCCAGCAGCCAAGTCAGGGCCGCGAACACCGGGGAGCTGTTTTTT
d_gene: NA; j_gene: TRBJ2-7; abundance: NA; v_gene: TRBV25-1; CDR3aa: CASSEGGPYYEQYF; CDR3nt: TGTGCCAGCAGTGAAGGGGGACCCTACTACGAGCAGTACTTC
d_gene: TRBD1; j_gene: TRBJ1-2; abundance: NA; v_gene: TRBV7-2; CDR3aa: CASSSGTGGFTF; CDR3nt: TGTGCCAGCAGCTCCGGGACAGGGGGATTCACCTTC
d_gene: TRBD2; j_gene: TRBJ2-5; abundance: NA; v_gene: TRBV5-1; CDR3aa: CASSLWTSGGALGETQYF; CDR3nt: TGCGCCAGCAGCCTGTGGACTAGCGGGGGGGCCCTGGGAGAGACCCAGTACTTC
d_gene: NA; j_gene: TRBJ1-4; abundance: few; v_gene: TRBV30; CDR3aa: CAWRDPPTEEVFF; CDR3nt: TGTGCCTGGAGGGACCCTCCGACGGAGGAGGTGTTTTTT
d_gene: TRBD1; j_gene: TRBJ1-1; abundance: NA; v_gene: TRBV23-1; CDR3aa: CASSHLRGRSTEAFF; CDR3nt: TGCGCCAGCAGTCATCTCAGGGGGCGCAGCACTGAAGCTTTCTTT